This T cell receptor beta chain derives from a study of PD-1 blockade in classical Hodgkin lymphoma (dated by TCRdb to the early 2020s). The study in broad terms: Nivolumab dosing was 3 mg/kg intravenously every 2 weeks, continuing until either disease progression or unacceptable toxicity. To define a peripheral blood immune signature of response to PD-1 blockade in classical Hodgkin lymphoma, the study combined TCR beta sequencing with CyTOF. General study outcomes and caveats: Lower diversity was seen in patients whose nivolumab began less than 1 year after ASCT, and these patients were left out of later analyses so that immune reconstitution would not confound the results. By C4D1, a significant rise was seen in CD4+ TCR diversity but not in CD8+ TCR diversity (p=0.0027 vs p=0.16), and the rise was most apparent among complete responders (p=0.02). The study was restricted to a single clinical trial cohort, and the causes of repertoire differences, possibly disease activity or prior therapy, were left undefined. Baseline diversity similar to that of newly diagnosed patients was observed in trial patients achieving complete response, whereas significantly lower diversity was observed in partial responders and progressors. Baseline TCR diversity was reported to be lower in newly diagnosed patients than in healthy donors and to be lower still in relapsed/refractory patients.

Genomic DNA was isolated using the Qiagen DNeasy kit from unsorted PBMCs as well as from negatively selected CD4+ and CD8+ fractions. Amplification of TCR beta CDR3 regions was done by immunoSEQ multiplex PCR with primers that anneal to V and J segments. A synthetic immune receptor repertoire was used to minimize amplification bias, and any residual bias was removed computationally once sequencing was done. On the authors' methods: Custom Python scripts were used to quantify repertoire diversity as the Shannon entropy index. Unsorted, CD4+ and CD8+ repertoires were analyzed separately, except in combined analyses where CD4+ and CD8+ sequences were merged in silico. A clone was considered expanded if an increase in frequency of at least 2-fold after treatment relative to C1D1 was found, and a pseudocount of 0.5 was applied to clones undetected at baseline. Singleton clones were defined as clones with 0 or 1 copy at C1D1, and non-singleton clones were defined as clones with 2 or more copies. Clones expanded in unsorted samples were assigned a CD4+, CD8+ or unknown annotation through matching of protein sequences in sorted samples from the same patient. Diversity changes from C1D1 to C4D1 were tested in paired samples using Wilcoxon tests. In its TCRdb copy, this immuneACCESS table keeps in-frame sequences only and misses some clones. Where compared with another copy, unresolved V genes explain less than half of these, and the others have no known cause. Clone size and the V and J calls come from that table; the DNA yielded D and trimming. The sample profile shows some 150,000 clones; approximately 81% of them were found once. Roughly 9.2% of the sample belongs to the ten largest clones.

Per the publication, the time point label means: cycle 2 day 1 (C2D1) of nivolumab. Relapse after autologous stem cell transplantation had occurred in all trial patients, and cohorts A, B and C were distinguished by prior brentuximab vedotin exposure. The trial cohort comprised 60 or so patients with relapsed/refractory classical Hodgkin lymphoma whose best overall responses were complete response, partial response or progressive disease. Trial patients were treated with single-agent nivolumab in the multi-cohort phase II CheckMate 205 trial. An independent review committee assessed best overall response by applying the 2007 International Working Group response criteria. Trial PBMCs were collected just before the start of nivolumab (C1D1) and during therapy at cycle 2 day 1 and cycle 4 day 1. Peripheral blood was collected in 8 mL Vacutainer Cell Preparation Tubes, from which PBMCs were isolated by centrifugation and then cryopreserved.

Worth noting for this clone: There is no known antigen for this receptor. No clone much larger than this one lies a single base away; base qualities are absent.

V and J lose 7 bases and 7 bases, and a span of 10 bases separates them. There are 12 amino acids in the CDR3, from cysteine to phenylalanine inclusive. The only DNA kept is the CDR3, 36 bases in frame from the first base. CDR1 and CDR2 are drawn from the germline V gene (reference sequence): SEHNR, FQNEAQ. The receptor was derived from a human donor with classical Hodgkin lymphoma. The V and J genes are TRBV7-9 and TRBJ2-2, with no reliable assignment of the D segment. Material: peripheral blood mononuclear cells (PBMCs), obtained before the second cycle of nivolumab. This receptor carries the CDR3 CASNLRNGELFF. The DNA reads TGTGCCAGCAACCTCCGAAACGGGGAGCTGTTTTTT.